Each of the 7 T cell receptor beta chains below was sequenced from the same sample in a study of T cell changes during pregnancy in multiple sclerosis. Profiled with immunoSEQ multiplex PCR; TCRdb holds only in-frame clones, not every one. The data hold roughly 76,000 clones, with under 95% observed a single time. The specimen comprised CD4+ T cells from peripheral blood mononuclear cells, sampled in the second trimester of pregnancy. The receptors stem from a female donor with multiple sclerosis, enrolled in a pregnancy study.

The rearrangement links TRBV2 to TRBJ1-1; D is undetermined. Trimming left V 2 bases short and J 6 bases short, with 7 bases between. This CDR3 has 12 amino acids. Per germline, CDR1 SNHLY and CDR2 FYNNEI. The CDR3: CASSEPSAEAFF. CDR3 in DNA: TGTGCCAGCAGTGAACCGAGCGCTGAAGCTTTCTTT.

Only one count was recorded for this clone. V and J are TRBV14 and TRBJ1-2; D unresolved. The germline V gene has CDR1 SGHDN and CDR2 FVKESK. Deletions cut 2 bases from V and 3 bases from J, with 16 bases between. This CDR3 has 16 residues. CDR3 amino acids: CASSQRHPRQDYGYTF. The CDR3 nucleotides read TGTGCCAGCAGCCAAAGACATCCGAGACAAGACTATGGCTACACCTTC.

The CDR3 bases are TGTGCCAGTAGTATCGACCGGGTCACCTACGAGCAGTACTTC. As protein: CASSIDRVTYEQYF. The chain joins TRBV19 to TRBJ2-7; D not certain. Trimming left V 3 bases short and J 2 bases short, with 11 bases between. Germline V gene lookup returns CDR1 LNHDA and CDR2 SQIVND (reference sequence). This CDR3 has 14 residues.

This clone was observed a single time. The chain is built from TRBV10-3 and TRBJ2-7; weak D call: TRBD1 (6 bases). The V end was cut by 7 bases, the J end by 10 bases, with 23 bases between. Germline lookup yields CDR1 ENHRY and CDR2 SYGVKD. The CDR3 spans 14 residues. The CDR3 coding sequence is TGTGCCATCATGAGCGATGCGACAGGCCTTTTCCAGTACTTC. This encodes CAIMSDATGLFQYF.

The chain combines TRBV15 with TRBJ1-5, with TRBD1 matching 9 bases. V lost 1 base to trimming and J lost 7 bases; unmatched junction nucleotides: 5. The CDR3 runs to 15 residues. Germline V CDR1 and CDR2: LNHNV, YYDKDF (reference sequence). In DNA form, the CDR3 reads TGTGCCACCAGCAGAGGGGACAGGGTTGAGCAGCCCCAGCATTTT. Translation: CATSRGDRVEQPQHF.

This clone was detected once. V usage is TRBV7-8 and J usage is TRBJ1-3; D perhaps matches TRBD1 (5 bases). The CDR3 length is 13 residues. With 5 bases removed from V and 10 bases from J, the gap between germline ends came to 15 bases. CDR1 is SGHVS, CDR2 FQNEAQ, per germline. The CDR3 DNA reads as TGTGCCAGCAGCCTGCGGGGACGGAAGACCATATATTTT. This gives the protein CASSLRGRKTIYF.

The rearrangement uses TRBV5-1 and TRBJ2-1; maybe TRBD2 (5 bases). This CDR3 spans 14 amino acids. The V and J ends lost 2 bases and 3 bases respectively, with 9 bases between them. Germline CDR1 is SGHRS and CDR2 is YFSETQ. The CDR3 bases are TGCGCCAGCAGCTTTGAGGGAATCTACAATGAGCAGTTCTTC. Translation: CASSFEGIYNEQFF. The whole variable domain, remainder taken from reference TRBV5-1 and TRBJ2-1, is KAGVTQTPRYLIKTRGQQVTLSCSPISGHRSVSWYQQTPGQGLQFLFEYFSETQRNKGNFPGRFSGRQFSNSRSEMNVSTLELGDSALYLCASSFEGIYNEQFFGPGTRLTVL.